The 8 T cell receptor beta chains given below trace back to one sample, sequenced in a study of T cells in Graves' hyperthyroidism and ophthalmopathy. Amplification yielded TCR beta CDR3 regions, with RNA transcripts as the source. The TCR CDR3 first-round RT-PCR relied on the HTBI primer set. In TCRdb, the multiplex PCR reads were re-called with MiXCR into one record per CDR3 protein. The sample lists hundreds of thousands of distinct CDR3 sequences, over 35% occurring once. Input material: blood. Every receptor here comes from a man aged 18 to 29 with Graves' hyperthyroidism.

The chain links TRBV7-8 to TRBJ2-7; D is undetermined. Trimming left V 1 base short and J 3 bases short, with 13 bases between. The CDR3 has 15 amino acids. CDR1 and CDR2 (germline): SGHVS, FQNEAQ. This CDR3 reads CASSLEERLNYEQYF. The CDR3 coding sequence is TGTGCCAGCAGCTTAGAAGAGCGACTTAACTACGAGCAGTACTTC.

CDR3 DNA: TGCAGCGTTCGACGGGACTCTGGAAACACCATATATTTT. Translated, it gives CSVRRDSGNTIYF. The rearrangement joins TRBV29-1 to TRBJ1-3; D not resolved. Germline CDR1 and CDR2: SQVTM and ANQGSEA. CDR3 length equals 13 residues. V was pared by 5 bases and J by 0 bases, with 8 bases between.

The gene calls are TRBV12-3 or TRBV12-4 and TRBJ1-1, with D possibly matching TRBD1 (5 bases). This CDR3 region has 15 residues. V was trimmed by 5 bases and J by 4 bases, leaving 17 bases between them. The CDR3 protein is CASSPSPSGATEAFF. CDR3 nucleotides: TGTGCCAGCAGTCCCTCCCCCTCTGGGGCCACTGAAGCTTTCTTT.

Here the CDR3 DNA reads TGTGCCAGTACTGGACTCTACTACGAGCAGTACTTC. It specifies CASTGLYYEQYF. The chain combines TRBV7-2 with TRBJ2-7, with D possibly TRBD2 on 5 matching bases. V was trimmed by 9 bases and J by 3 bases, leaving 12 bases between them. In germline, CDR1 is SGHTA, CDR2 FQGNSA. The CDR3 runs 12 residues.

This clonotype has just a few counts. J is TRBJ2-7 and V is TRBV4-1, with 9 positions matching TRBD2. Germline CDR1 reads MGHRA; CDR2 reads YSYEKL. J lost 5 bases, V lost 5 bases, and 10 bases had no gene match. The CDR3 length is 15 residues. The CDR3 is CASSAPGLALHEQYF. For the CDR3, the DNA is TGCGCCAGCAGCGCACCGGGACTAGCTCTTCACGAGCAGTACTTC.

This chain joins TRBV7-3 and TRBJ1-1; TRBD1 is a possible D gene (6 bases). This CDR3 spans 16 amino acids. V shed 5 bases and J shed 3 bases, with 19 bases lying between them. The germline CDR1 and CDR2 sequences are SGHTA and FQGTGA. This chain's CDR3 is CASSQDLAGADTEAFF. CDR3 sequence (DNA): TGTGCCAGCAGCCAAGATCTTGCAGGGGCTGACACTGAAGCTTTCTTT. The whole variable domain, filled in from reference TRBV7-3 and TRBJ1-1, reads GAGVSQTPSNKVTEKGKYVELRCDPISGHTALYWYRQSLGQGPEFLIYFQGTGAADDSGLPNDRFFAVRPEGSVSTLKIQRTERGDSAVYLCASSQDLAGADTEAFFGQGTRLTVV.

The chain links TRBV10-3 to TRBJ2-7; tentative D call: TRBD1 (5 bases). Germline CDR1 ENHRY, CDR2 SYGVKD. Deletions cut 10 bases from V and 2 bases from J, with 18 bases between. This CDR3 is 14 amino acids long. This CDR3 is CASSYQGTTYEQYF. For the CDR3, the DNA is TGTGCCAGCTCTTACCAGGGCACTACCTACGAGCAGTACTTC.

V is TRBV7-2 and J is TRBJ1-4; no firm D call. Germline CDR1 reads SGHTA; CDR2 reads FQGNSA. This CDR3 is built from 16 residues. V lost 1 base and J lost 8, with 17 bases in between. In nucleotides, the CDR3 is TGTGCCAGCAGCTTAGGGATCGGGAGATCGGGAGAAAAACTGTTTTTT. Translation: CASSLGIGRSGEKLFF.